The sequence of this TCR beta chain was determined in a study of cytomegalovirus exposure and HLA in healthy donors. Primers included in the PCR were 60 Vbeta and 13 Jbeta primers. Assay used: immunoSEQ multiplex PCR; TCRdb lists only in-frame clones, some missing. The sample yields approximately 190,000 clones, over 75% seen once. The CDR3 sequence is 19 residues long. V dropped 1 base and J dropped 3; count of bases not matched to a gene: 12. Looked up from germline, CDR1 is SGHAT and CDR2 is FQNNGV. To note about this clone: The antigen remains unidentified.

Study findings and constraints: The analysis excluded some indistinguishable V segments, including TRBV6-2 and TRBV6-3. Presence/absence analyses assumed roughly uniform sequencing depth across donors. As a later analysis showed, a missense DCLRE1C variant was linked to trimming of TCR beta V- and J-genes. Later analysis identified about 17,000 TCR beta sequences associated with HLA alleles, using a false discovery rate threshold of 0.05.

This chain joins TRBV11-2 and TRBJ1-3, with TRBD1 matching over 10 bases. The sequencing input was PBMCs. The TCR originated in a man between 35 and 55 years old in good health and CMV-seropositive. The CDR3: CASSLGVRTGGSDGNTIYF. The CDR3 DNA follows: TGTGCCAGCAGCTTAGGAGTTCGGACAGGGGGGTCGGATGGAAACACCATATATTTT.